This T cell receptor (beta chain) was found in a study of blood T cell repertoires in COVID-19 (dated by TCRdb to about 2020). About the investigation overall: Collaborator samples came from the United States, Italy and Spain and covered acute and convalescent phases of COVID-19. Sample metadata almost always included a de-identified subject ID, COVID-19 status, age in years and sex. Deeply sampled blood TCRbeta repertoires from subjects exposed to, actively infected with, or recovered from COVID-19 were included in the dataset. The material from the prospective study consisted of cDNA or gDNA derived from T cells, B-cell-depleted T cells, or PBMCs. Where HLA class I and class II types were available, the types were taken from metadata supplied by the sample provider, not from assay-based typing. The samples were drawn from the first 160 participants of the ongoing ImmuneRACE study and from 1,254 subjects provided by 6 global collaborators. The repertoires were released in a freely available public database intended as a resource for research on the immune response to SARS-CoV-2. Results the study describes overall, beyond this receptor: The amount of clinical and demographic metadata varied by source and participant and was provided uncurated.

TCRbeta CDR3 regions were amplified from genomic DNA using the immunoSEQ Assay, a bias-controlled multiplex PCR. The paper's data handling went like this. The number of nucleated cells in each sample was estimated by amplification of reference gene primers within the assay. Sequence reads were collapsed and filtered to measure the absolute abundance of every unique TCRbeta CDR3 rearrangement. For each sample, productive Simpson clonality was calculated by taking the square root of Simpson's diversity index across productive rearrangements. TCRdb provides this immuneACCESS table in a form limited to in-frame rearrangements. Some clones are lacking; in checked studies, under half of them reflect an unresolved V gene, and why the rest are absent is not known. V, J and clone size reflect that table, while D and trimming were determined from the DNA. A total of 200,000 to 300,000 clones appear in this sample, 80% to 85% of them only once. The ten largest clones add up to 4.2% of the sample.

A remark on this clone: Its antigen is not yet known. No much larger clone exists at a distance of one base, and base qualities are not known.

The germline V gene encodes CDR1 LNHDA and CDR2 SQIVND (reference sequence). Reading from cysteine to phenylalanine, the CDR3 counts 16 amino acids. Kept here is only the CDR3 DNA, which spans 48 bases and is read in frame from base 1. Trimming takes 6 bases off V and 2 bases off J; junction bases not matched to a gene: 4. Collaborating institutions collected whole blood in K2EDTA tubes following their own protocols. For TCRbeta analysis, collaborators shipped samples in one of three forms: frozen whole blood, isolated PBMCs, or DNA extracted from either of those sample types. The rearrangement combines TRBV19 with TRBJ2-1, with TRBD2 identical over 13 junction bases. Sequencing used peripheral blood. This clonotype was obtained from a man aged 55 to 70 with acute or convalescent COVID-19. The CDR3 has the sequence CASSRTSGGAYNEQFF. The DNA sequence reads TGTGCCAGTAGCCGGACTAGCGGGGGTGCCTACAATGAGCAGTTCTTC. With the portions outside the CDR3 filled from the reference TRBV19 and TRBJ2-1 genes, the complete variable region becomes DGGITQSPKYLFRKEGQNVTLSCEQNLNHDAMYWYRQDPGQGLRLIYYSQIVNDFQKGDIAEGYSVSREKKESFPLTVTSAQKNPTAFYLCASSRTSGGAYNEQFFGPGTRLTVL.